This T cell receptor (beta chain) was sequenced in a study of T cells in Graves' hyperthyroidism and ophthalmopathy. The CDR3 is 15 residues long. Trimming removed 7 bases at V and 2 bases at J, with 14 bases between. Germline V gives CDR1 SNHLY, CDR2 FYNNEI. This clonotype was seen ten or more times. Antigen: not known. The study's findings and limits: Model-based prediction identified ophthalmopathy a median 6.5 months prior to its onset. Most thyroid clonotypes with frequency above 0.001 were detected in blood.

Template material for amplifying TCR beta CDR3 regions consisted of RNA transcripts. A first-round RT-PCR of the TCR CDR3 used the HTBI primer set. TCRdb recomputed calls from the multiplex PCR reads with MiXCR, one row per CDR3 protein. The data contain under 350,000 distinct CDR3 sequences, about 20% of them seen just once; the ten biggest clones take up approximately 49%. Material: blood. The source of this sequence is a woman aged 45-65 years with Graves' hyperthyroidism. V gene TRBV2 combines with J gene TRBJ1-4; D call uncertain. Written as DNA, the CDR3 is TGTGCCAGCAACACTGGGGAAGGGACTAATGAAAAACTGTTTTTT. Residues: CASNTGEGTNEKLFF.